This T cell receptor beta chain appears in the sequencing data of a study of T cell changes during pregnancy in multiple sclerosis. This clone showed up just once. Produced via immunoSEQ multiplex PCR; TCRdb's table is partial and in-frame only. The repertoire consists of just under 80,000 clones, with around 93% occurring once and the leading ten covering more than 1%. Trimming stripped 5 bases from V and 6 bases from J, with 9 bases between. Germline V gene data show CDR1 as SGHTA and CDR2 as FQGTGA. CDR3 size: 12 residues. The sample was peripheral blood, taken in the first trimester of pregnancy. This clonotype was sampled from a female donor with multiple sclerosis, enrolled in a pregnancy study. J is TRBJ2-3 and V is TRBV7-3; tentatively, D is TRBD1 (6 bases). CDR3 protein: CASSPGDDTQYF. In DNA, the CDR3 is TGTGCCAGCAGCCCAGGGGATGATACGCAGTATTTT.